This T cell receptor beta chain is drawn from a study of cytotoxic CD8 clonotypes in ibrutinib-treated CLL. Study-wide findings and caveats: Patients had baseline clonality above age-matched healthy donors, and this clonality moved with circulating CD8+ T-cell counts.

The table came from immunoSEQ multiplex PCR; TCRdb's copy has only in-frame clones and leaves some out. The sample lists more than 200,000 clones, 79% occurring once. Comment on this clone: Its antigen is not known.

The length of the CDR3 is 12 residues. The material was PBMCs, obtained after 12 months of ibrutinib treatment. The clonotype originates from a human donor with chronic lymphocytic leukemia. The rearrangement joins TRBV21-1 to TRBJ2-5. TRBV21-1 is designated a pseudogene. The CDR3 DNA reads as TGTGCCAGCAGCAAAGACCGAGAGACCCAGTACTTC. It encodes CASSKDRETQYF.